This T cell receptor (beta chain) was identified in a study of low-dose radiotherapy and immunotherapy resistance in tumors. CDR1 and CDR2 from the germline V gene are SGHTA and FQGNSA. This CDR3 is built from 15 residues. V lost 5 bases and J lost 5; bases outside the gene matches: 9. Time point described: after trial treatment. Treatment denoted: LDRT plus nivolumab, ipilimumab, low-dose cyclophosphamide and aspirin (RACIN trial). This clonotype has a count of ten or more. cDNA synthesis used a TRAV/TRBV-specific primer set for both chains. Both a constant-region primer and a V-primer adapter served to amplify TCRs across around 20 PCR cycles. The mRNA which had been isolated was amplified by in vitro transcription. TCRdb ran MiXCR on the reads and lists one entry per CDR3 protein. The table shows around 100,000 distinct CDR3 sequences, with more than 20% occurring only once.

The receptor was isolated from a female donor with ovarian cancer. The specimen was PBMCs, collected after low-dose radiotherapy plus immunotherapy. The chain uses TRBV7-2 and TRBJ2-5; 9 bases are a match to TRBD2. The CDR3 region is CASSRLREGLETQYF. For the CDR3, the DNA is TGTGCCAGCAGCCGTCTGCGGGAGGGCCTGGAGACCCAGTACTTC.